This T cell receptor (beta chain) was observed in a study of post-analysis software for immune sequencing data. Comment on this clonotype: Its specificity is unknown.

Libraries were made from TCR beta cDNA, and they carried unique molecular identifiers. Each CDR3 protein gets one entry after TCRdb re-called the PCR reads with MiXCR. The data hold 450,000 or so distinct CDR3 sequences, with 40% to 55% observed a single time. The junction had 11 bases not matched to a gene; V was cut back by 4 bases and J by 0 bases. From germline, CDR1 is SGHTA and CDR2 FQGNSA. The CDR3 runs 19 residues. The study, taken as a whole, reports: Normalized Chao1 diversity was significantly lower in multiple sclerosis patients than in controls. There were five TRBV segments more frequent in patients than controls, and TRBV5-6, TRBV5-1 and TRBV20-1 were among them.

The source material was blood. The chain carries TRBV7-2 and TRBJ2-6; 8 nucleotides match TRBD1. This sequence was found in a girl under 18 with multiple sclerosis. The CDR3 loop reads CASSSSRWTGLSGANVLTF. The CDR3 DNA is TGTGCCAGCAGCTCTTCGAGGTGGACAGGGCTCTCTGGGGCCAACGTCCTGACTTTC.